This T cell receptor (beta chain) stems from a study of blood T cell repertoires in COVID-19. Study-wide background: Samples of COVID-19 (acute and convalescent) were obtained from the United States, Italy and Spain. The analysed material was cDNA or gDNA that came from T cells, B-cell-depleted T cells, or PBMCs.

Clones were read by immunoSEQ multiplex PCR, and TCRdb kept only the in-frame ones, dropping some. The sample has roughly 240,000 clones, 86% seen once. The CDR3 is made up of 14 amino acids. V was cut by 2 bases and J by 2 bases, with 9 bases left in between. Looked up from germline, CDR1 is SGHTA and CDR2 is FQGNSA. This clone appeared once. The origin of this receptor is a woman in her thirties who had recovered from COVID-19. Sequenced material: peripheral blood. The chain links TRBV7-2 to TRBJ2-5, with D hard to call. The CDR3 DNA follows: TGTGCCAGCAGCTTATTTTCCCTTCAAGAGACCCAGTACTTC. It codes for CASSLFSLQETQYF.